These 9 T cell receptor beta chains were sequenced from one sample in a study of a mutant IDH1 vaccine in newly diagnosed glioma (dated by TCRdb to the early 2020s). The sample's time point label is to be understood as: baseline, week 1 (first vaccination visit). Reading the label with the study, this specimen's treatment or condition is: pre-vaccination baseline after standard-of-care therapy. The library came from the immunoSEQ multiplex PCR assay. TCRdb provides this immuneACCESS table in a form limited to in-frame rearrangements. Some clones are lacking; in checked studies, under half of them reflect an unresolved V gene, and why the rest are absent is not known. Present in this sample are around 54,000 clones, roughly 80% of which were seen just once. Around 18% of the sample lies in the top ten. Here the sequenced sample was PBMCs, taken from a glioma patient treated with radiotherapy, temozolomide or both. Receptor source: a man younger than 30 with glioma.

The CDR3 coding sequence is TGCGCCAGCAGCTTCGCCCGGAAGGAAAAACTGTTTTTT. Protein: CASSFARKEKLFF. The rearrangement uses TRBV5-1 and TRBJ1-4; D unresolved. Deletions cut 2 bases from V and 8 bases from J, with 10 bases between. The V gene's germline CDR1 is SGHRS and CDR2 YFSETQ. The CDR3 consists of 13 residues.

This sequence joins TRBV10-2 and TRBJ2-7; 7 bases match TRBD1. Germline-derived CDR1 and CDR2 are WSHSY and SAAADI. This CDR3 contains 12 residues. The V segment lost 6 bases and the J segment 8 bases; nucleotides outside the gene matches: 7. The CDR3 reads CASRGTAPQQYF. The CDR3 region has the DNA TGCGCCAGCAGGGGGACAGCCCCACAGCAGTACTTC.

The chain combines TRBV6-5 with TRBJ2-1; 10 positions agree with TRBD2. In germline, CDR1 is MNHEY, CDR2 SVGAGI. CDR3 size: 16 residues. Trimming took 4 bases from V and 2 from J; bases not matched to a gene: 5. CDR3 sequence reads: CASSSQTSGPYNEQFF. The CDR3 nucleotides read TGTGCCAGCAGTTCGCAGACTAGCGGGCCCTACAATGAGCAGTTCTTC.

CDR3 coding DNA: TGTGCCAGCAGCTTTTCGACAACAACTAATGAAAAACTGTTTTTT. Protein sequence: CASSFSTTTNEKLFF. The V and J genes are TRBV7-2 and TRBJ1-4; D gene ambiguous. The CDR3 consists of 15 residues. V was cut by 3 bases and J by 0 bases, with 8 bases left in between. The V gene's germline CDR1 is SGHTA and CDR2 FQGNSA.

The gene calls are TRBV30 and TRBJ2-7; a weak D match, TRBD2 (5 bases). The V end lost 0 bases, the J end lost 1 base, and 10 bases lay between the germline ends. Germline loops: CDR1 GTSNPN, CDR2 SVGIG (reference sequence). CDR3 size: 14 residues. The CDR3 DNA is TGTGCCTGGAGTGTACTCGGGAAGTCCTACGAGCAGTACTTC. Protein: CAWSVLGKSYEQYF.

The rearrangement links TRBV4-3 to TRBJ1-4; D is possibly TRBD1 (6 bases). V lost 8 bases and J lost 8, with 12 bases in between. Per the germline V gene, CDR1 is LGHNA and CDR2 is YSLEER. The CDR3 is 12 residues long. The CDR3 sequence: CASSQGREKLFF. Here the CDR3 DNA reads TGCGCCAGCTCCCAGGGGCGAGAAAAACTGTTTTTT.

This clone was observed once. The chain couples TRBV15 to TRBJ1-5, with D maybe TRBD1 (5 bases). Germline assignment: CDR1 LNHNV and CDR2 YYDKDF (reference sequence). Trimming stripped 4 bases from V and 2 bases from J, with 9 bases between. This CDR3 region has 14 residues. CDR3 loop: CATSKGDGNQPQHF. CDR3 coding DNA: TGTGCCACCAGCAAAGGGGACGGCAATCAGCCCCAGCATTTT.

There are a few counts of this clone. This CDR3 reads CASSLVGTSGNTIYF. CDR3 nucleotide sequence: TGCGCCAGCAGCCTCGTCGGGACCTCTGGAAACACCATATATTTT. The V and J genes are TRBV4-1 and TRBJ1-3; possibly TRBD1 for D (5 bases). Deletions cut 4 bases from V and 0 bases from J, with 10 bases between. This CDR3 region has 15 residues. Germline V gives CDR1 MGHRA, CDR2 YSYEKL.

The CDR3 region is CASSRWAGPNSPLHF. The CDR3 DNA sequence: TGTGCCAGCAGTCGGTGGGCAGGGCCCAATTCACCCCTCCACTTT. The V gene is TRBV25-1, the J gene TRBJ1-6; D is possibly TRBD1 (5 bases). Germline-derived CDR1 and CDR2 are MGHDK and SYGVNS. The CDR3 contains 15 residues. V was pared by 5 bases and J by 7 bases, with 15 bases between.